The entry below describes one T cell receptor (beta chain). Its antigen is not known. This record comes from a study of CD8 T cells in Susac syndrome. Broader study findings: Clonal expansion of Susac CD8+ cells peaked in TEMRA cells, and it also peaked in active patients.

Random hexamers primed reverse transcription of roughly 0.5 to 1 ug RNA. The method of amplification for TCR beta CDR3 was immunoSEQ multiplex PCR, covering 54 Vbeta and 13 Jbeta. TCRdb analysed the immunoSEQ multiplex PCR reads with MiXCR anew, one entry per CDR3 protein. The table lists 95,000 to 150,000 distinct CDR3 sequences, about 95% of them singletons. The sequenced material came from CD8+ T cells from PBMCs. This clonotype was sampled from a human donor with Susac syndrome.

This CDR3 reads CASSQDRFRQGIVNTEAFF. The CDR3 region has the DNA TGCGCCAGCAGCCAAGATAGGTTTAGACAGGGGATAGTGAACACTGAAGCTTTCTTT. The chain has TRBV4-1 and TRBJ1-1; 8 bases are a match to TRBD1. CDR1 is MGHRA, CDR2 YSYEKL, per germline. The CDR3 spans 19 residues. J was trimmed by 0 bases and V by 0 bases; bases with no gene match: 12.